This T cell receptor beta chain is drawn from a study of blood T cell repertoires in COVID-19. Study overall: Material from acute and convalescent COVID-19 was sourced from the United States, Italy and Spain. PBMCs, B-cell-depleted T cells, or T cells were the source of the cDNA or gDNA that made up the material.

Original processing methods: Nucleated cell counts were estimated from reference gene primer amplification. Libraries were prepared by immunoSEQ multiplex PCR; TCRdb keeps only in-frame clonotypes and omits some of them. V, J and clone size reflect that table, while D and trimming were determined from the DNA. The sample lists approximately 240,000 clones, 84% occurring once. The ends lost 3 bases at V and 8 bases at J; junction bases unmatched: 7. Germline V CDR1 and CDR2: MDHEN, SYDVKM. This CDR3 region has 14 residues. The sequence came from a woman in her twenties or thirties who had recovered from COVID-19. The genes are TRBV28 and TRBJ2-3; 8 positions match TRBD1. The sequenced material came from peripheral blood. CDR3 DNA: TGTGCCAGCAGTTTGTGGCAGGGGGCTGGTACGCAGTATTTT. Protein sequence: CASSLWQGAGTQYF.